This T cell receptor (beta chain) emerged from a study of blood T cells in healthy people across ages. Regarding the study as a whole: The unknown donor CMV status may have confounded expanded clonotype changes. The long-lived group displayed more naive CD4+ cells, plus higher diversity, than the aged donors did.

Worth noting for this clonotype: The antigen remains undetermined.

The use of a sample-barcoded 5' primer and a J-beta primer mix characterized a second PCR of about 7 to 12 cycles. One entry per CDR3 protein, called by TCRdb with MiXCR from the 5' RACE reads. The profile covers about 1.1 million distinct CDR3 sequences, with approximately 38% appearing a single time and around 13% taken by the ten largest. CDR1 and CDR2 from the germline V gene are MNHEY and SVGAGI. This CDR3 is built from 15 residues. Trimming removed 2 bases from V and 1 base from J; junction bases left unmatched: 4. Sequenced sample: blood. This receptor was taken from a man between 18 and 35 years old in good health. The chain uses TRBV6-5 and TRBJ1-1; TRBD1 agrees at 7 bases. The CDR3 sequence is CASSYPGQPNTEAFF. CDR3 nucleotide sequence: TGTGCCAGCAGTTACCCGGGACAGCCGAACACTGAAGCTTTCTTT.